This note documents a single TCR beta chain sequence. As yet, its antigen is unknown. This entry comes from a study of T-cell memory formation after mild COVID-19. General study findings and limits: Contracting clones from day 15 to 85 had balanced CD4/CD8; later expanders favoured CD4+.

Looked up from germline, CDR1 is SGHTA and CDR2 is FQGNSA. The CDR3 totals 14 residues. V shed 0 bases and J shed 5 bases, with 10 bases lying between them. The TCR alpha and TCR beta cDNA libraries, bearing sample barcodes and UMIs, were generated by 5'RACE using constant-segment primers. Using its own MiXCR run on the 5' RACE reads, TCRdb lists one record per CDR3 protein. The profile shows 550,000 to 600,000 distinct CDR3 sequences, roughly 21% of them singletons. The sequence derives from an adult woman who had mild COVID-19 (a few samples of this study predate the infection). Cell type and time point are not known. The rearrangement uses TRBV7-2 and TRBJ1-1; a possible D gene is TRBD1 (5 bases). The sample comprised PBMCs or a T cell subset sorted from them (not recorded which). The CDR3 loop is CASSLAGVVTEAFF. DNA for the CDR3: TGTGCCAGCAGCTTAGCGGGGGTGGTTACTGAAGCTTTCTTT.